The 17 T cell receptor beta chains below come from one sample, sequenced in a study of Ad26.COV2.S vaccination and SARS-CoV-2 variants. Only in-frame clones appear in the TCRdb table, and some are missing; sequencing was by immunoSEQ multiplex PCR. The profile shows about 350,000 clones, 88% of them singletons. Noted treatment: roughly 19 received Ad26.COV2.S at low or high dose, single or two shots; several received placebo; per-sample allocation not given. The investigators took samples on day 63 after the first vaccine or placebo injection. Material: peripheral blood, obtained in a trial of Ad26.COV2.S vaccine versus placebo. These receptors were obtained from a person aged 18 to 65 who received the Ad26.COV2.S COVID-19 vaccine or a placebo.

This clone was picked up a small number of times. The CDR3 is CASSLVAYEETQYF. The CDR3 coding sequence is TGTGCCAGCAGCTTAGTGGCATATGAAGAGACCCAGTACTTC. The V and J genes are TRBV7-9 and TRBJ2-5, with D uncertain. CDR3 length: 14 amino acids. Trimming left V 1 base short and J 3 bases short, with 9 bases between. Per germline, CDR1 SEHNR and CDR2 FQNEAQ (reference sequence). The full variable domain, its missing parts supplied by reference TRBV7-9 and TRBJ2-5, is DTGVSQNPRHKITKRGQNVTFRCDPISEHNRLYWYRQTLGQGPEFLTYFQNEAQLEKSRLLSDRFSAERPKGSFSTLEIQRTEQGDSAMYLCASSLVAYEETQYFGPGTRLLVL.

This chain uses TRBV10-3 with TRBJ1-5; 8 nucleotides line up with TRBD1. The CDR3 extends over 17 amino acids. Looked up from germline, CDR1 is ENHRY and CDR2 is SYGVKD. V was pared by 0 bases and J by 4 bases, with 8 bases of the junction left unmatched. CDR3 bases: TGTGCCATCAGTGAGTCAACAGGGGGGAAGAGGAATCAGCCCCAGCATTTT. Its protein is CAISESTGGKRNQPQHF.

V and J are TRBV9 and TRBJ2-6; D uncertain. The V end was cut by 0 bases, the J end by 1 base, with 11 bases between. The germline gives CDR1 SGDLS, CDR2 YYNGEE. The length of the CDR3 is 17 residues. Here the CDR3 reads CASSVAGRRSGANVLTF. CDR3 in DNA: TGTGCCAGCAGCGTAGCCGGTAGGAGATCTGGGGCCAACGTCCTGACTTTC.

The chain couples TRBV28 to TRBJ2-3; 10 bases are shared with TRBD2. Looked up from germline, CDR1 is MDHEN and CDR2 is SYDVKM. The CDR3 length is 17 residues. The V gene end was trimmed by 0 bases and the J gene end by 5 bases; junction bases not matched to a gene: 8. The CDR3 loop is CASSLWKAGGKRDTQYF. The CDR3 DNA follows: TGTGCCAGCAGTTTATGGAAAGCGGGAGGGAAGAGAGATACGCAGTATTTT.

This clone was seen only once. The V and J genes are TRBV6-2 or TRBV6-3 and TRBJ1-2; the D gene is possibly TRBD1 (5 bases). This CDR3 comprises 12 residues. Trimming took off 6 bases at V and 4 bases at J, with 9 bases between the two ends. Germline CDR1 and CDR2: MNHEY and SVGEGT. The CDR3 spells CASSEGTYGYTF. The CDR3 DNA reads TGTGCCAGCAGCGAGGGGACCTATGGCTACACCTTC.

This chain uses TRBV18 with TRBJ1-1; no clear D gene. V was shortened by 2 bases and J by 1 base, with 8 bases between the two germline ends. The CDR3 is 14 amino acids. Germline values: CDR1 KGHSH, CDR2 LQKENI. The CDR3 coding sequence is TGTGCCAGCTCACCAGCACGAGCGAACACTGAAGCTTTCTTT. It translates to CASSPARANTEAFF.

J is TRBJ2-7 and V is TRBV5-1, with 9 bases matching TRBD2. This CDR3 is built from 14 residues. Trimming took 0 bases from V and 4 from J; bases not matched to a gene: 2. From germline, CDR1 is SGHRS and CDR2 YFSETQ. The CDR3 nucleotides read TGCGCCAGCAGCTTGGGGACTAGCGTTTACGAGCAGTACTTC. As protein: CASSLGTSVYEQYF.

This clone is categorized as medium-sized. CDR3 amino acids: CASSYMEGSNNEQFF. DNA for the CDR3: TGTGCCAGCAGCTACATGGAGGGAAGCAACAATGAGCAGTTCTTC. This chain links TRBV9 with TRBJ2-1, with a weak D call TRBD2 (6 bases). The V and J ends lost 4 bases and 5 bases respectively, with 16 bases between them. The CDR3 runs to 15 residues. Germline-derived CDR1 and CDR2 are SGDLS and YYNGEE. The full variable domain, its missing parts supplied by reference TRBV9 and TRBJ2-1, is DSGVTQTPKHLITATGQRVTLRCSPRSGDLSVYWYQQSLDQGLQFLIQYYNGEERAKGNILERFSAQQFPDLHSELNLSSLELGDSALYFCASSYMEGSNNEQFFGPGTRLTVL.

The chain uses TRBV28 and TRBJ1-5, with D uncertain. Trimming removed 2 bases at V and 7 bases at J, with 18 bases between. CDR1 is MDHEN, CDR2 SYDVKM, per germline. The CDR3 sequence is 16 residues long. In DNA, the CDR3 is TGTGCCAGCAGTTTACGACGGGATCGGAAGGGACAGCCCCAGCATTTT. Amino acid sequence: CASSLRRDRKGQPQHF.

The CDR3 region is CASSQRTQQNEKLFF. In DNA, the CDR3 is TGCGCCAGCAGCCAACGCACACAGCAAAATGAAAAACTGTTTTTT. The chain employs TRBV4-1 and TRBJ1-4; D not resolved. The CDR3 covers 15 residues. V was trimmed by 2 bases and J by 5 bases, leaving 12 bases between them. Germline V gives CDR1 MGHRA, CDR2 YSYEKL.

This sequence joins TRBV3-1 (or the pseudogene TRBV3-2) and TRBJ2-7; D call uncertain. CDR1 LGHDT and CDR2 YNNKEL come from the germline V gene (reference sequence). Trimming removed 2 bases from V and 9 bases from J, with 20 bases in between. The CDR3 spans 15 residues. The CDR3 sequence is CASSQSISLRTWQYF. In DNA, the CDR3 is TGTGCCAGCAGCCAAAGTATTAGTTTAAGGACGTGGCAGTACTTC.

The genes are TRBV4-3 and TRBJ1-2, with D uncertain. Germline V gene data show CDR1 as LGHNA and CDR2 as YSLEER. V was trimmed by 8 bases and J by 4 bases, leaving 14 bases between them. This CDR3 spans 13 amino acids. The CDR3 DNA sequence: TGCGCCAGCCGACCGGCTACGGGCTATGGCTACACCTTC. Residues: CASRPATGYGYTF.

The rearrangement joins TRBV11-2 to TRBJ2-3, with D unresolved. The V and J ends lost 5 bases and 2 bases respectively, with 17 bases between them. The length of the CDR3 is 16 residues. Germline V CDR1 and CDR2: SGHAT, FQNNGV. CDR3 nucleotides: TGTGCCAGCAGCCCCGGTGTTGACTTAGACACAGATACGCAGTATTTT. Its translation is CASSPGVDLDTDTQYF.

The CDR3 DNA reads TGTGCCAGCAGCGCAAGGCGGCAGGATGCTGAAGCTTTCTTT. The encoded protein is CASSARRQDAEAFF. The V call is TRBV9, the J call TRBJ1-1; D not resolved. Trimming stripped 3 bases from V and 6 bases from J, with 15 bases between. The CDR3 covers 14 residues. In germline, CDR1 is SGDLS, CDR2 YYNGEE.

The chain employs TRBV19 and TRBJ2-6; D remains ambiguous. This CDR3 comprises 13 residues. Trimming left V 7 bases short and J 0 bases short, with 4 bases between. The germline V gene has CDR1 LNHDA and CDR2 SQIVND (reference sequence). The DNA for the CDR3 is TGTGCCAGTAAACCCTCTGGGGCCAACGTCCTGACTTTC. It translates to CASKPSGANVLTF.

The CDR3 sequence is CASSRDRQPNTEAFF. The CDR3 DNA reads as TGCGCCAGCAGCCGGGACAGACAACCAAACACTGAAGCTTTCTTT. This chain links TRBV4-3 with TRBJ1-1, with 7 nucleotides matching TRBD1. Germline assignment: CDR1 LGHNA and CDR2 YSLEER. This CDR3 contains 15 residues. The V segment lost 4 bases and the J segment 2 bases; nucleotides outside the gene matches: 7.

The chain uses TRBV6-2 or TRBV6-3 and TRBJ2-7; 9 positions agree with TRBD2. The germline V gene has CDR1 MNHEY and CDR2 SVGEGT. With V trimmed by 5 bases and J by 5 bases, 4 bases remained unmatched. The CDR3 has 13 amino acids. CDR3 in amino acids: CASSTSGPHEQYF. The CDR3 DNA reads TGTGCCAGCAGTACTAGCGGGCCTCACGAGCAGTACTTC.